The clone carrying this T cell receptor (beta chain) was counted between two and nine times. Antigen specificity is unknown. The data originate from a study of T and B cells in COVID-19 patients. Study-level information: The recovered patients had mostly mild to moderate COVID-19 with outpatient management.

Multiplex PCR with BIOMED2 TRB-A/B primer pools amplified TRB rearrangements. TCRdb called the multiplex PCR reads again in MiXCR, with one record for every CDR3 protein. The repertoire holds around 15,000 distinct CDR3 sequences, with 25% to 35% as singletons. Study outcomes and limitations: In COVID-19 patients, T cell receptor beta variable and joining gene use was reportedly strongly skewed. Symptomatic-phase blood samples from mildly ill patients and early samples from severe cases were scarce. Active COVID-19 showed highly clonal TRB repertoires; recovery showed diversity and richness above healthy donors.

Blood genomic DNA input for TRB amplification was 250-500 ng. V lost 1 base and J lost 3; bases outside the gene matches: 4. CDR3 size: 16 residues. Looked up from germline, CDR1 is KGHDR and CDR2 is SFDVKD. This sequence was found in a human donor who had recovered from COVID-19. Sequencing was performed on blood. V and J are TRBV24-1 and TRBJ2-3; 9 bases fit TRBD2. The CDR3 sequence is CATSDFLSGGTDTQYF. The CDR3 region has the DNA TGTGCCACCAGTGATTTTCTCAGCGGGGGGACAGATACGCAGTATTTT.